This T cell receptor (beta chain) was captured in a study of Tregs in tolerant kidney transplant recipients. Study background: Sorting of CD4+CD25+CD127- cells followed 3-day belatacept mixed lymphocyte reactions, sometimes with roughly 5-day graft donor restimulation. Antibodies separated recipient from donor cells.

Findings and limits, study-wide: Biological reproducibility was not directly addressed in this study.

The method was immunoSEQ multiplex PCR; TCRdb's version includes in-frame clones alone and lacks a portion of them. The repertoire holds more than 25,000 clones, 70% to 85% seen once, with around 2% in the top ten. Turning to this clone: What it binds is not known.

From germline, CDR1 is SNHLY and CDR2 FYNNEI. The junction had 7 bases not matched to a gene; V was cut back by 2 bases and J by 3 bases. The CDR3 is made up of 15 amino acids. The specimen sequenced was Tregs from blood cultured with allogeneic cells. The sequence was obtained from a human donor in good health. This chain uses TRBV2 with TRBJ2-7, with TRBD1 matching 7 bases. The CDR3 loop is CASSEPGTVIYEQYF. Here the CDR3 DNA reads TGTGCCAGCAGTGAACCCGGGACAGTTATCTACGAGCAGTACTTC.